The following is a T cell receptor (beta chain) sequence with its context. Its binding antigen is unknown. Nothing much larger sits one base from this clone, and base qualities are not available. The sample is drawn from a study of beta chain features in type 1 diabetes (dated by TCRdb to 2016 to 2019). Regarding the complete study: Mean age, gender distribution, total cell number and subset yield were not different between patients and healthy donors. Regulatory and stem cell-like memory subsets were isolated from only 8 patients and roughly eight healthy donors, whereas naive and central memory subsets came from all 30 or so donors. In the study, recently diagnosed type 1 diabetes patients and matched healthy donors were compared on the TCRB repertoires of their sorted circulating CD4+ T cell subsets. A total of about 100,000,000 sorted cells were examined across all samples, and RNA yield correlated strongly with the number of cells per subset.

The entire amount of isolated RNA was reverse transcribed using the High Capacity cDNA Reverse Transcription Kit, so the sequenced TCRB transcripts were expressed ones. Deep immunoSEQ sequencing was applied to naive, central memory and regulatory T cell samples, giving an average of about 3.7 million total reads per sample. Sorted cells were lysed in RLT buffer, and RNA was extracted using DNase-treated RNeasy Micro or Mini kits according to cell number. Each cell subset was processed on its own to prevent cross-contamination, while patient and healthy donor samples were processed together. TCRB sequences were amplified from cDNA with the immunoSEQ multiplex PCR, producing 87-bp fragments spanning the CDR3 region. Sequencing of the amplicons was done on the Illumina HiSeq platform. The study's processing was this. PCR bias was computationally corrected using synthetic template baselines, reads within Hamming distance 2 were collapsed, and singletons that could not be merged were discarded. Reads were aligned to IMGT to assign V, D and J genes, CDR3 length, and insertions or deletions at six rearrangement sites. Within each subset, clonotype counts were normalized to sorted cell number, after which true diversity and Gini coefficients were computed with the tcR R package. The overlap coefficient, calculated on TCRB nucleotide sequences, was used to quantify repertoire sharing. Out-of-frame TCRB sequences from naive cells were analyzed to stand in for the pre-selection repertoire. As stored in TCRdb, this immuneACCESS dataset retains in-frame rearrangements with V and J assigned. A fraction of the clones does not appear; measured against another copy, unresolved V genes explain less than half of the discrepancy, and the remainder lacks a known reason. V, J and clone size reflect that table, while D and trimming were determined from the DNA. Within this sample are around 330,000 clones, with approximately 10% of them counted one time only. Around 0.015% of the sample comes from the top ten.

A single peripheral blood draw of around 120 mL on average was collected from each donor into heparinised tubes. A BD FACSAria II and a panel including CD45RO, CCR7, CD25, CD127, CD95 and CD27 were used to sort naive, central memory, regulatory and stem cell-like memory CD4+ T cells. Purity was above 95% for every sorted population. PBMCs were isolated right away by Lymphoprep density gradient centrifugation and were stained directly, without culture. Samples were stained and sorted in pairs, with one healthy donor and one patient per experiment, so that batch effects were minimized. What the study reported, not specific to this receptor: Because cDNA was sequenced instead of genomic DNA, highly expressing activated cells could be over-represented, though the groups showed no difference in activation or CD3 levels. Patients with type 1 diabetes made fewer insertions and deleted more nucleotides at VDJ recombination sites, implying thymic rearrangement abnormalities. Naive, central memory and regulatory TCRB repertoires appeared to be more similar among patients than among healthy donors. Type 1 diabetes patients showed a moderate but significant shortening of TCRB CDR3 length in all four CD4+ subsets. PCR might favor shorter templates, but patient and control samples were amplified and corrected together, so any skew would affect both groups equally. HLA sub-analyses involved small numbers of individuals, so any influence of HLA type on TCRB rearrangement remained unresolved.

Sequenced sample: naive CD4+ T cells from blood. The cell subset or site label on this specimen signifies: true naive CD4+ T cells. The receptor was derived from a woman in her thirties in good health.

The CDR3 region reads CASSDTQTAYEQYF. Here is the DNA: TGTGCCAGCAGTGACACCCAAACAGCATACGAGCAGTACTTC. This chain joins TRBV2 to TRBJ2-7, with an unclear D gene assignment. At the junction V is shortened by 3 bases and J by 4 bases, with 13 bases in between. The germline V gene supplies CDR1 SNHLY and CDR2 FYNNEI. There are 14 amino acids in the CDR3, from cysteine to phenylalanine inclusive. Solely the CDR3 DNA is kept, with 42 bases framed from the first base.